Following are 24 T cell receptor beta chains from one sample sequenced in a study. TCRdb called the RT-PCR reads again in MiXCR, with one record for every CDR3 protein. This table holds 650,000 to 800,000 distinct CDR3 sequences, more than 13% found once. Sequencing was performed on memory CD4+ T cells from blood. The receptors were sampled from a female donor in good health, serving as a healthy control.

This clonotype turned up a few times. The V and J genes are TRBV7-9 and TRBJ2-3, with 9 nucleotides matching TRBD1. The CDR3 spans 15 residues. Looked up from germline, CDR1 is SEHNR and CDR2 is FQNEAQ (reference sequence). Germline trimming cut 5 bases from V and 4 bases from J; bases unmatched to any gene: 7. CDR3 nucleotides: TGTGCCAGCAGCAGGGACAGGGTCGGGTCAGATACGCAGTATTTT. It translates to CASSRDRVGSDTQYF.

This clonotype was counted between two and nine times. The V and J genes are TRBV2 and TRBJ2-5; weak D call: TRBD2 (6 bases). The CDR3 length is 14 residues. The V end was cut by 6 bases, the J end by 1 base, with 12 bases between. Germline loops: CDR1 SNHLY, CDR2 FYNNEI. CDR3 nucleotides: TGTGCCAGCAGAATAGCGGCCACCCAAGAGACCCAGTACTTC. It codes for CASRIAATQETQYF. The full variable domain, with the rest looked up from reference TRBV2 and TRBJ2-5, is EPEVTQTPSHQVTQMGQEVILRCVPISNHLYFYWYRQILGQKVEFLVSFYNNEISEKSEIFDDQFSVERPDGSNFTLKIRSTKLEDSAMYFCASRIAATQETQYFGPGTRLLVL.

This clonotype turned up a few times. This chain connects TRBV7-9 to TRBJ2-3; 7 nucleotides line up with TRBD1. Germline V gives CDR1 SEHNR, CDR2 FQNEAQ (reference sequence). V gave up 4 bases and J gave up 6 bases; unmatched junction bases: 1. The CDR3 length is 12 residues. CDR3 loop: CASSWDSDTQYF. The CDR3 nucleotides read TGTGCCAGCAGCTGGGACAGCGATACGCAGTATTTT.

At least ten counts were recorded for this clonotype. The V call is TRBV5-1, the J call TRBJ2-2; 7 bases agree with TRBD1. Germline V gives CDR1 SGHRS, CDR2 YFSETQ. With 5 bases clipped from V and 3 bases from J, the junction kept 4 bases outside the gene matches. The CDR3 loop spans 14 amino acids. In DNA form, the CDR3 reads TGCGCCAGCAGTCCACAGGGGCACACCGGGGAGCTGTTTTTT. Protein: CASSPQGHTGELFF.

V gene TRBV6-1 combines with J gene TRBJ2-7; 8 bases match TRBD2. Per germline, CDR1 MNHNS and CDR2 SASEGT. This CDR3 has 14 residues. The V and J ends lost 2 bases and 2 bases, in that order; junction bases with no gene match: 2. The CDR3 here is CASSESGSTYEQYF. The DNA for the CDR3 is TGTGCCAGCAGTGAAAGCGGGAGCACCTACGAGCAGTACTTC.

This clonotype was seen more than once but under ten times. V gene TRBV28 combines with J gene TRBJ2-1; 7 bases line up with TRBD1. Trimming cost V 7 bases and J 3 bases; bases outside gene matches: 3. This CDR3 spans 13 amino acids. CDR1 and CDR2 from the germline V gene are MDHEN and SYDVKM. As DNA, the CDR3 is TGTGCCAGCAACCGGGACAGCTACAATGAGCAGTTCTTC. Its translation: CASNRDSYNEQFF.

The genes are TRBV6-6 and TRBJ1-2; 7 bases align to TRBD1. Looked up from germline, CDR1 is MNHNY and CDR2 is SVGAGI (reference sequence). The CDR3 contains 16 residues. V lost 4 bases and J lost 2; bases outside the gene matches: 10. In nucleotides, the CDR3 is TGTGCCAGCAGTTCGAGACAGGGACTACTGAACTATGGCTACACCTTC. It specifies CASSSRQGLLNYGYTF.

This clonotype was seen more than once but under ten times. The chain has TRBV12-5 and TRBJ1-5; unclear D gene. Germline V gives CDR1 LGHNT, CDR2 FRNRAP. The V end lost 6 bases, the J end lost 0 bases, and 12 bases lay between the germline ends. The CDR3 covers 15 residues. In DNA, the CDR3 is TGTGCTAGTGGCCCTGACTTGTATAGCAATCAGCCCCAGCATTTT. Its protein product is CASGPDLYSNQPQHF.

This clonotype was picked up many times. The chain has TRBV4-1 and TRBJ2-1; D may be TRBD2 (6 bases). Trimming removed 0 bases from V and 0 bases from J, with 12 bases in between. The CDR3 spans 17 residues. Germline lookup yields CDR1 MGHRA and CDR2 YSYEKL. CDR3: CASSQEEGQPSYNEQFF. The CDR3 coding sequence is TGCGCCAGCAGCCAAGAGGAGGGCCAGCCCTCCTACAATGAGCAGTTCTTC.

This clonotype was counted only a few times. This chain joins TRBV9 and TRBJ2-5; 10 bases are a match to TRBD2. J was trimmed by 14 bases and V by 4 bases; bases with no gene match: 29. The CDR3 is made up of 19 amino acids. Looked up from germline, CDR1 is SGDLS and CDR2 is YYNGEE. The CDR3 loop is CASSPNLGFGASGSPDQYF. In DNA form, the CDR3 reads TGTGCCAGCAGCCCTAATCTTGGGTTCGGGGCTAGCGGGAGTCCCGATCAATACTTC.

The genes are TRBV27 and TRBJ2-7, with 8 bases lining up with TRBD1. CDR3 length equals 14 residues. CDR1 MNHEY and CDR2 SMNVEV come from the germline V gene (reference sequence). Germline trimming cut 8 bases from V and 7 bases from J; bases unmatched to any gene: 13. The CDR3 nucleotides read TGTGCCAGCGGCCTTTTTGGACAGGGTCAAGAGCAGTACTTC. Its translation is CASGLFGQGQEQYF.

This clonotype was counted ten times or more. The V gene is TRBV4-3, the J gene TRBJ2-3; 10 nucleotides match TRBD1. This CDR3 is built from 17 residues. CDR1 is LGHNA, CDR2 YSLEER, per germline. V dropped 0 bases and J dropped 2; count of bases not matched to a gene: 5. This chain's CDR3 is CASSQEDRGSITDTQYF. The CDR3 DNA reads as TGCGCCAGCAGCCAAGAGGACAGGGGGTCTATCACAGATACGCAGTATTTT.

V gene TRBV3-1 combines with J gene TRBJ2-5; D gene uncertain. This CDR3 has 11 residues. The V gene lost 8 bases and the J gene lost 13 bases, with 17 bases spanning the gap. Germline CDR1 LGHDT, CDR2 YNNKEL (reference sequence). In DNA form, the CDR3 reads TGTGCCAGCTATGGCCGGTCAGCAATGTACTTC. Protein product: CASYGRSAMYF.

This clonotype has at least ten counts. The chain uses TRBV7-2 and TRBJ2-1; a weak D match, TRBD1 (6 bases). Between the trimmed V and J ends, which lost 5 bases and 10 bases, there was a span of 12 bases. Per germline, CDR1 SGHTA and CDR2 FQGNSA. CDR3 size: 12 residues. CDR3 sequence: CASSTSTGEQFF. The CDR3 nucleotides are TGTGCCAGCAGCACGTCAACAGGGGAGCAGTTCTTC.

The V gene is TRBV28, the J gene TRBJ2-7; 7 bases are shared with TRBD1. Germline assignment: CDR1 MDHEN and CDR2 SYDVKM. V lost 2 bases and J lost 2; bases outside the gene matches: 6. This CDR3 spans 15 amino acids. In nucleotides, the CDR3 is TGTGCCAGCAGTTTAGTAGGGGGCTTTACCTACGAGCAGTACTTC. It is translated as CASSLVGGFTYEQYF.

V is TRBV10-3 and J is TRBJ1-1, with 7 nucleotides matching TRBD1. Per the germline V gene, CDR1 is ENHRY and CDR2 is SYGVKD. Trimming removed 2 bases from V and 1 base from J; junction bases left unmatched: 4. The CDR3 runs 15 residues. The CDR3 nucleotides read TGTGCCATCAGTGAGGCACAGGGGTCGAACACTGAAGCTTTCTTT. The encoded protein is CAISEAQGSNTEAFF.

This clonotype has a single count. The V and J genes are TRBV20-1 and TRBJ2-7; D remains unclear. The CDR3 extends over 12 amino acids. The V gene's germline CDR1 is DFQATT and CDR2 SNEGSKA (reference sequence). Trimming took off 3 bases at V and 2 bases at J, with 8 bases between the two ends. The chain's CDR3 is CSARGSPYEQYF. CDR3 sequence (DNA): TGCAGTGCTAGGGGGTCCCCCTACGAGCAGTACTTC.

V is TRBV28 and J is TRBJ2-1; tentatively, D is TRBD2 (6 bases). The V end was cut by 6 bases, the J end by 0 bases, with 12 bases between. Germline CDR1 reads MDHEN; CDR2 reads SYDVKM. The CDR3 has 15 amino acids. The CDR3 DNA reads TGTGCCAGCAGCCCTTGGACTACCTCCTACAATGAGCAGTTCTTC. As protein: CASSPWTTSYNEQFF.

The V and J genes are TRBV5-1 and TRBJ2-1; D is perhaps TRBD1 (5 bases). Trimming took off 4 bases at V and 1 base at J, with 15 bases between the two ends. The CDR3 is 16 residues long. Germline assignment: CDR1 SGHRS and CDR2 YFSETQ. CDR3 in DNA: TGCGCCAGCAGCCGGGTTGGGGCCGGATCCTACAATGAGCAGTTCTTC. Translating gives CASSRVGAGSYNEQFF. Combining the CDR3 with reference TRBV5-1 and TRBJ2-1 gives the whole variable domain KAGVTQTPRYLIKTRGQQVTLSCSPISGHRSVSWYQQTPGQGLQFLFEYFSETQRNKGNFPGRFSGRQFSNSRSEMNVSTLELGDSALYLCASSRVGAGSYNEQFFGPGTRLTVL.

The J gene is TRBJ2-7, the V gene TRBV28; the D gene could be TRBD1 or TRBD2 (5 bases each). Between the trimmed V and J ends, which lost 7 bases and 2 bases, there was a span of 18 bases. The germline gives CDR1 MDHEN, CDR2 SYDVKM. The CDR3 length is 15 residues. CDR3 protein: CASNLDGREPYEQYF. The CDR3 nucleotides are TGTGCCAGCAACCTCGACGGCAGGGAGCCCTACGAGCAGTACTTC.

The chain has TRBV4-1 and TRBJ1-6; possibly TRBD1 for D (5 bases). Germline V gene sequence: CDR1 MGHRA, CDR2 YSYEKL. The CDR3 spans 16 residues. Between the trimmed V and J ends, which lost 2 bases and 5 bases, there was a span of 13 bases. The CDR3 bases are TGCGCCAGCAGCCAACGGGGGGGGACCGATAATTCACCCCTCCACTTT. Protein product: CASSQRGGTDNSPLHF.

The chain employs TRBV20-1 and TRBJ2-1; the match to TRBD2 covers 12 bases. The CDR3 is 18 amino acids. Trimming at V came to 4 bases and at J to 0 bases, leaving 10 bases not matched to a gene. The germline V gene encodes CDR1 DFQATT and CDR2 SNEGSKA (reference sequence). The CDR3 nucleotides are TGCAGTGCTACTAAGGGACTAGCGGGCCTCTACTCCTACAATGAGCAGTTCTTC. It encodes CSATKGLAGLYSYNEQFF.

This clonotype was counted at least ten times. V and J are TRBV7-2 and TRBJ1-1; weak D call: TRBD1 (5 bases). The CDR3 loop spans 14 amino acids. V lost 4 bases to trimming and J lost 5 bases, with 14 bases between them. Germline V lookup: CDR1 SGHTA, CDR2 FQGNSA. DNA of the CDR3: TGTGCCAGCAGCTCGGGACTGTCTTTTACTGAAGCTTTCTTT. Its translation: CASSSGLSFTEAFF.

The chain employs TRBV11-2 and TRBJ1-1; 7 bases map to TRBD1. Germline trimming cut 3 bases from V and 9 bases from J; bases unmatched to any gene: 7. Germline loops: CDR1 SGHAT, CDR2 FQNNGV. The CDR3 totals 13 residues. The CDR3 here is CASSLGGGTKAFF. CDR3 coding DNA: TGTGCCAGCAGCTTGGGAGGGGGCACGAAAGCTTTCTTT. Filled out from reference TRBV11-2 and TRBJ1-1, the complete variable domain reads EAGVAQSPRYKIIEKRQSVAFWCNPISGHATLYWYQQILGQGPKLLIQFQNNGVVDDSQLPKDRFSAERLKGVDSTLKIQPAKLEDSAVYLCASSLGGGTKAFFGQGTRLTVV.